These T cell receptor beta chains were read from a single sample in a study of T cells in Graves' hyperthyroidism and ophthalmopathy. TCRdb fed the multiplex PCR reads into MiXCR, producing one record per CDR3 protein. Here the sample spans hundreds of thousands of distinct CDR3 sequences, approximately 40% being singletons. Sequenced input: blood. Receptor source: a woman aged 40-49 years with Graves' hyperthyroidism. Each CDR3 is given with its conserved first and last residue. Fields, in order: V gene, J gene, D gene, clone size, CDR3 DNA, CDR3 protein. D genes are given only for firm matches. Size is stated for part of the rows, as once, few or many counts, or as a class when the clone is expanded.

V gene: TRBV20-1
J gene: TRBJ2-5
D gene: TRBD2
clone size: few
CDR3 DNA: TGCAGTGCCACGAGAATGGGGACTAGCGGGAGGTCCTGGCAAGAGACCCAGTACTTC
CDR3 protein: CSATRMGTSGRSWQETQYF

V gene: TRBV19
J gene: TRBJ1-2
D gene: NA
clone size: many
CDR3 DNA: TGTGCCAGTAGTATATTTCAAAACTATGGCTACACCTTC
CDR3 protein: CASSIFQNYGYTF

V gene: TRBV7-2
J gene: TRBJ2-7
D gene: NA
clone size: few
CDR3 DNA: TGTGCCAGCAGCTCCTCTGGGACCTACGAGCAGTACTTC
CDR3 protein: CASSSSGTYEQYF

V gene: TRBV2
J gene: TRBJ1-2
D gene: NA
clone size: NA
CDR3 DNA: TGTGCCAGCAACCCCCGGGGGGGGGACTATGGCTACACCTTC
CDR3 protein: CASNPRGGDYGYTF

V gene: TRBV6-1
J gene: TRBJ2-2
D gene: TRBD1
clone size: once
CDR3 DNA: TGTGCCAGCAGTGTCGGGACAGGGAAGGACGGGGAGCTGTTTTTT
CDR3 protein: CASSVGTGKDGELFF

V gene: TRBV30
J gene: TRBJ1-2
D gene: NA
clone size: NA
CDR3 DNA: TGTGCCAGCAGTGTACTCGGACAGTTTGGGGGCTACACCTTC
CDR3 protein: CASSVLGQFGGYTF

V gene: TRBV12-3/TRBV12-4
J gene: TRBJ1-2
D gene: TRBD1
clone size: few
CDR3 DNA: TGTGCCAGCAGGACAAAAGACAGGGTGGGGGATGGCTACACCTTC
CDR3 protein: CASRTKDRVGDGYTF

V gene: TRBV7-7
J gene: TRBJ2-5
D gene: NA
clone size: many
CDR3 DNA: TGTGCTAGCAGCTATCTCCAGGGGATTGGAGAGACCCAGTACTTC
CDR3 protein: CASSYLQGIGETQYF

V gene: TRBV29-1
J gene: TRBJ1-1
D gene: NA
clone size: many
CDR3 DNA: TGCAGCGTAAGGAGGGGGTTTGACACTGAAGCTTTCTTT
CDR3 protein: CSVRRGFDTEAFF

V gene: TRBV15
J gene: TRBJ1-5
D gene: NA
clone size: many
CDR3 DNA: TGTGCCACCAGCACCTCAATGGGGGTCGGAAATCAGCCCCAGCATTTT
CDR3 protein: CATSTSMGVGNQPQHF

V gene: TRBV5-1
J gene: TRBJ1-3
D gene: NA
clone size: few
CDR3 DNA: TGCGCCAGCAGCTCCAGGGGCACCAATTCTGGAAACACCATATATTTT
CDR3 protein: CASSSRGTNSGNTIYF

V gene: TRBV20-1
J gene: TRBJ1-6
D gene: NA
clone size: many
CDR3 DNA: TGCAGTGCTAGAGACCGGGACAAGTTCTTTTCACCCCTCCACTTT
CDR3 protein: CSARDRDKFFSPLHF

V gene: TRBV20-1
J gene: TRBJ2-2
D gene: NA
clone size: few
CDR3 DNA: TGCAGTGCCATGACAGCGAACACCGGGGAGCTGTTTTTT
CDR3 protein: CSAMTANTGELFF

V gene: TRBV7-9
J gene: TRBJ1-1
D gene: NA
clone size: NA
CDR3 DNA: TGTGCCAGCAGCTTAAGACAGGCCGCGCTAAGCAGGGAAGCTTTCTTT
CDR3 protein: CASSLRQAALSREAFF

V gene: TRBV29-1
J gene: TRBJ2-5
D gene: TRBD2
clone size: many
CDR3 DNA: TGCAGCGTTGAATTCCGGACTAGAGAGGAGACCCAGTACTTC
CDR3 protein: CSVEFRTREETQYF

V gene: TRBV12-3/TRBV12-4
J gene: TRBJ1-5
D gene: NA
clone size: NA
CDR3 DNA: TGTGCCAGCAGTGTTGACAGGCTCAATCAGCACCAGCATTTT
CDR3 protein: CASSVDRLNQHQHF

V gene: TRBV12-3/TRBV12-4
J gene: TRBJ1-2
D gene: TRBD1
clone size: many
CDR3 DNA: TGTGCCAGCAGTTCGAACAGGGGGGTACATGGCTACACCTTC
CDR3 protein: CASSSNRGVHGYTF

V gene: TRBV20-1
J gene: TRBJ1-1
D gene: NA
clone size: many
CDR3 DNA: TGCAGTGCGAAGACAGTGAACACTGAAGCTTTCTTT
CDR3 protein: CSAKTVNTEAFF

V gene: TRBV12-3/TRBV12-4
J gene: TRBJ1-3
D gene: TRBD1
clone size: NA
CDR3 DNA: TGTGCCAGCAGTGCACAGGGGGCGACTGGAAACACCATATATTTT
CDR3 protein: CASSAQGATGNTIYF

V gene: TRBV7-2
J gene: TRBJ2-7
D gene: NA
clone size: few
CDR3 DNA: TGTGCCAGCAGTCCAGCGCACACCTACGAGCAGTACTTC
CDR3 protein: CASSPAHTYEQYF

V gene: TRBV6-5
J gene: TRBJ2-7
D gene: NA
clone size: few
CDR3 DNA: TGTGCCAGCAGTGCCCTGGGATCCTACGAGCAGTACTTC
CDR3 protein: CASSALGSYEQYF

V gene: TRBV20-1
J gene: TRBJ2-5
D gene: TRBD1
clone size: NA
CDR3 DNA: TGCAGTGCGCCACAGGGGTACCAGTACTTC
CDR3 protein: CSAPQGYQYF

V gene: TRBV7-2
J gene: TRBJ2-5
D gene: NA
clone size: many
CDR3 DNA: TGTGCCAGCAGCTCTACCCTGTGGGAGGTTAGAGAGACCCAGTACTTC
CDR3 protein: CASSSTLWEVRETQYF

V gene: TRBV20-1
J gene: TRBJ2-5
D gene: TRBD1
clone size: NA
CDR3 DNA: TGCAGTGCCGGGGGACAGGTCGATCAAGAGACCCAGTACTTC
CDR3 protein: CSAGGQVDQETQYF

V gene: TRBV12-3/TRBV12-4
J gene: TRBJ1-4
D gene: TRBD1
clone size: few
CDR3 DNA: TGTGCCAGCAGTACGAGGACAGGGGGCGGGGAAAAACTGTTTTTT
CDR3 protein: CASSTRTGGGEKLFF

V gene: TRBV9
J gene: TRBJ1-5
D gene: NA
clone size: many
CDR3 DNA: TGTGCCAGCAGCGGAGGGGGGAGTCAGCCCCAGCATTTT
CDR3 protein: CASSGGGSQPQHF

V gene: TRBV7-2
J gene: TRBJ2-2
D gene: NA
clone size: many
CDR3 DNA: TGTGCCAGCAGCTCGCAGCACACCGGGGAGCTGTTTTTT
CDR3 protein: CASSSQHTGELFF

V gene: TRBV19
J gene: TRBJ2-7
D gene: NA
clone size: many
CDR3 DNA: TGTGCCTCGACCGCGGGTAGCGACTCCTACGAGCAGTACTTC
CDR3 protein: CASTAGSDSYEQYF

V gene: TRBV19
J gene: TRBJ1-5
D gene: TRBD1
clone size: many
CDR3 DNA: TGTGCCAGTAGTACCCGGTGGACAGGGCGGGGTCAGCCCCAGCATTTT
CDR3 protein: CASSTRWTGRGQPQHF

V gene: TRBV28
J gene: TRBJ1-5
D gene: NA
clone size: few
CDR3 DNA: TGTGCCAGCTACCTCGGCTTAGGGGGTAGCAATCAGCCCCAGCATTTT
CDR3 protein: CASYLGLGGSNQPQHF

V gene: TRBV9
J gene: TRBJ1-2
D gene: NA
clone size: few
CDR3 DNA: TGTGCCAGCAGCCCTATTAGGGGGGACTCCCACACCTTC
CDR3 protein: CASSPIRGDSHTF

V gene: TRBV19
J gene: TRBJ1-1
D gene: NA
clone size: NA
CDR3 DNA: TGTGCCAGTACTGACGGATATGGGAACACTGAAGCTTTCTTT
CDR3 protein: CASTDGYGNTEAFF

V gene: TRBV11-2
J gene: TRBJ2-7
D gene: NA
clone size: NA
CDR3 DNA: TGTGCCAGCTCACCACCGGGGCGGGGTGCCTACGAGCAGTACTTC
CDR3 protein: CASSPPGRGAYEQYF

V gene: TRBV6-5
J gene: TRBJ1-5
D gene: NA
clone size: many
CDR3 DNA: TGTGCCAGCAGCCACAGCCTTGGGAATCAGCCCCAGCATTTT
CDR3 protein: CASSHSLGNQPQHF

V gene: TRBV5-1
J gene: TRBJ2-2
D gene: TRBD1
clone size: NA
CDR3 DNA: TGCGCCAGCAGCTTCAAAACAGGGGTCACCGGGGAGCTGTTTTTT
CDR3 protein: CASSFKTGVTGELFF

V gene: TRBV4-3
J gene: TRBJ1-1
D gene: NA
clone size: few
CDR3 DNA: TGCGCCAGCAGCCAGGGGCCAGGCGGCTTTGGAGCTTTCTTT
CDR3 protein: CASSQGPGGFGAFF

V gene: TRBV7-3
J gene: TRBJ1-1
D gene: TRBD1
clone size: many
CDR3 DNA: TGTGCCAGCAGCTCACAGGGGGCGGAGAAGGCTTTCTTT
CDR3 protein: CASSSQGAEKAFF

V gene: TRBV15
J gene: TRBJ1-2
D gene: TRBD1
clone size: many
CDR3 DNA: TGTGCCACCAGCAGGGATTCCGGGACAGCCTATGGCTACACCTTC
CDR3 protein: CATSRDSGTAYGYTF

V gene: TRBV29-1
J gene: TRBJ1-2
D gene: NA
clone size: many
CDR3 DNA: TGCAGCGTTGAAGACAGCCTGCCTGGCTACACCTTC
CDR3 protein: CSVEDSLPGYTF

V gene: TRBV2
J gene: TRBJ1-5
D gene: NA
clone size: NA
CDR3 DNA: TGTGCCAGCAGTTACGCCACTGGCAATCAGCCCCAGCATTTT
CDR3 protein: CASSYATGNQPQHF

V gene: TRBV25-1
J gene: TRBJ2-7
D gene: TRBD1
clone size: NA
CDR3 DNA: TGTGCCAGCAGTGGGGGACAGGGATACAATGAGCAGTACTTC
CDR3 protein: CASSGGQGYNEQYF